The clone carrying this T cell receptor beta chain was seen many times. V was trimmed by 5 bases and J by 10 bases, leaving 15 bases between them. CDR1 and CDR2 from the germline V gene are SNHLY and FYNNEI. This CDR3 contains 14 residues. The record originates from a study of T cells in Graves' hyperthyroidism and ophthalmopathy. The source material, RNA transcripts, was used to amplify TCR beta CDR3 regions. Carried out on the TCR CDR3, a first-round RT-PCR used the HTBI primer set. TCRdb redid the calling of the multiplex PCR reads with MiXCR, one entry per CDR3 protein. The data contain around 250,000 distinct CDR3 sequences, less than 15% of them singletons.

The sample consisted of blood. The sequence was collected from a woman aged 40 to 55 with Graves' hyperthyroidism that later progressed to Graves' ophthalmopathy. This chain links TRBV2 with TRBJ1-6; D call uncertain. Written as DNA, the CDR3 is TGTGCCAGCAGTACGTTCTCTTTCGGCTCACCCCTCCACTTT. The encoded protein is CASSTFSFGSPLHF.